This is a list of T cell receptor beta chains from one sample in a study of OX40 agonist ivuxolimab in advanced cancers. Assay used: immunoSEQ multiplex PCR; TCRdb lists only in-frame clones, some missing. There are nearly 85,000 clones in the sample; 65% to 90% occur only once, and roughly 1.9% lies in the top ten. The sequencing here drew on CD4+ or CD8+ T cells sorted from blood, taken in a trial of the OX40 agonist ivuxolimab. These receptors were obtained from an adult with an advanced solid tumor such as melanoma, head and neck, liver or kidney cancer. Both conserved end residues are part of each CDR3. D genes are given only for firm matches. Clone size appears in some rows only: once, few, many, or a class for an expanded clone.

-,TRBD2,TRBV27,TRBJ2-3,CASRPWTSERADTQYF,TGTGCCAGCCGCCCCTGGACTAGCGAGAGGGCAGATACGCAGTATTTT
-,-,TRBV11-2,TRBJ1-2,CASSPHSGTARGGYTF,TGTGCCAGCAGCCCGCATTCCGGGACGGCCAGGGGAGGCTACACCTTC
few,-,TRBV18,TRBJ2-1,CASSPPRAGLGVNEQFF,TGTGCCAGCTCACCACCGAGAGCTGGGTTGGGAGTCAATGAGCAGTTCTTC
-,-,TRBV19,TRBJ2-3,CASSIGRSTDTQYF,TGTGCCAGTAGTATAGGGCGAAGCACAGATACGCAGTATTTT
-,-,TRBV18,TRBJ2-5,CASSLRTEETQYF,TGTGCCAGCTCCCTGAGGACAGAAGAGACCCAGTACTTC
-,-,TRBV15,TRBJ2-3,CATCVGSTDTQYF,TGTGCCACCTGTGTGGGGAGCACAGATACGCAGTATTTT
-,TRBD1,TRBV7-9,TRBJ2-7,CASSATTGGISEQYF,TGTGCCAGCAGCGCAACGACAGGGGGCATCTCCGAGCAGTACTTC
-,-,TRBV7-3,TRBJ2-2,CASSLLAGAGELFF,TGTGCCAGCAGCTTACTCGCAGGGGCCGGGGAGCTGTTTTTT
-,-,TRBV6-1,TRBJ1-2,CASSESGVNYGYTF,TGTGCCAGCAGTGAATCGGGGGTTAACTATGGCTACACCTTC
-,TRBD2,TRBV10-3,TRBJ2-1,CAISSGGAYNEQFF,TGTGCCATCAGTAGCGGGGGGGCATACAATGAGCAGTTCTTC
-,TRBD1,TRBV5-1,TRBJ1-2,CASSLEGQETSGGYTF,TGCGCCAGCAGCTTGGAGGGACAGGAAACCTCGGGGGGCTACACCTTC
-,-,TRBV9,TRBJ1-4,CASSVGPTTNEKLFF,TGTGCCAGCAGCGTAGGGCCAACAACTAATGAAAAACTGTTTTTT
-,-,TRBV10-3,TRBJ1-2,CAISESPRTGGYTF,TGTGCCATCAGTGAGTCTCCCCGGACGGGTGGCTACACCTTC
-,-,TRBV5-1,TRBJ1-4,CASSLASGAQGRVFEKLFF,TGCGCCAGCAGCTTGGCATCCGGGGCCCAGGGCAGGGTATTCGAAAAACTGTTTTTT
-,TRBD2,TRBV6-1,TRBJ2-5,CASTQARGGETQYF,TGTGCCAGCACCCAAGCGAGGGGAGGGGAGACCCAGTACTTC
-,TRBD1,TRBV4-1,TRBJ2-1,CASSQDGVFGQGANNEQFF,TGCGCCAGCAGCCAAGATGGCGTATTCGGACAGGGGGCTAACAATGAGCAGTTCTTC
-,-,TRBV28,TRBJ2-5,CASKFQAGETQYF,TGTGCCAGCAAGTTCCAAGCTGGGGAGACCCAGTACTTC
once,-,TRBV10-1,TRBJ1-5,CASSEPPVQPQHF,TGCGCCAGCAGTGAGCCCCCGGTTCAGCCCCAGCATTTT
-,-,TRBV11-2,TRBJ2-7,CASSIGRNYEQYF,TGTGCCAGCAGCATAGGGCGGAACTACGAGCAGTACTTC
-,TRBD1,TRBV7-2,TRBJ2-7,CASSLDRDSYEQYF,TGTGCCAGCAGCTTAGACCGGGACAGCTACGAGCAGTACTTC
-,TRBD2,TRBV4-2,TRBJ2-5,CASRRRGGLETQYF,TGTGCCAGCCGGAGGCGGGGGGGCCTAGAGACCCAGTACTTC
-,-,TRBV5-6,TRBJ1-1,CASSLGPGATEAFF,TGTGCCAGCAGCTTAGGTCCTGGGGCCACTGAAGCTTTCTTT
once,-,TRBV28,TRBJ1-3,CASSPQFSGNTIYF,TGTGCCAGCAGTCCGCAGTTCTCTGGAAACACCATATATTTT
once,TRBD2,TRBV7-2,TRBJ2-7,CASRDNSGGLTYEQYF,TGTGCCAGCAGGGATAATAGCGGGGGGCTAACCTACGAGCAGTACTTC
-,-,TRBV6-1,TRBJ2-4,CASSARIRDPLAKNIQYF,TGTGCCAGCAGTGCCCGGATTCGGGACCCTCTAGCCAAAAACATTCAGTACTTC
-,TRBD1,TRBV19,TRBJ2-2,CASSIGTGGMAGELFF,TGTGCCAGTAGTATAGGGACAGGGGGTATGGCCGGGGAGCTGTTTTTT
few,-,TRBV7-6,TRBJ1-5,CASSFLKYWGPGQPQHF,TGTGCCAGCAGCTTTCTCAAGTACTGGGGTCCCGGTCAGCCCCAGCATTTT
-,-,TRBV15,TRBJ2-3,CATSREMRGTQYF,TGTGCCACCAGCAGGGAGATGAGGGGTACGCAGTATTTT
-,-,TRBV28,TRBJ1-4,CASSIPQTTNEKLFF,TGTGCCAGCAGTATCCCACAGACAACTAATGAAAAACTGTTTTTT
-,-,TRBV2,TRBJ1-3,CASSSRSSGNTIYF,TGTGCCAGCAGTTCCCGGAGCTCTGGAAACACCATATATTTT
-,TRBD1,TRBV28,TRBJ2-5,CASSPSPGTGETETQYF,TGTGCCAGCAGTCCGAGCCCCGGGACAGGGGAGACAGAGACCCAGTACTTC
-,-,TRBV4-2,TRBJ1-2,CASSQLSSGLGPARQEYGYTF,TGTGCCAGCAGCCAACTCAGTAGCGGATTAGGTCCCGCGCGACAAGAATATGGCTACACCTTC
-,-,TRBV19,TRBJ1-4,CASRPWGTVNEKLFF,TGTGCCAGTAGACCCTGGGGGACCGTGAATGAAAAACTGTTTTTT
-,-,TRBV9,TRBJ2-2,CASSVGHLNTGELFF,TGTGCCAGCAGCGTAGGACATTTGAACACCGGGGAGCTGTTTTTT
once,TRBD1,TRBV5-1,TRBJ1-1,CASSLGPTGLRTEAFF,TGCGCCAGCAGCTTGGGGCCGACAGGGCTTCGGACTGAAGCTTTCTTT
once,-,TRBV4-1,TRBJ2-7,CASSQADLFLSYEQYF,TGCGCCAGCAGCCAGGCGGACTTATTCCTCTCCTACGAGCAGTACTTC
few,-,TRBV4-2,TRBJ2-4,CASSQGRAKNIQYF,TGTGCCAGCAGCCAAGGGCGGGCCAAAAACATTCAGTACTTC
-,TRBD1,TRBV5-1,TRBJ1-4,CASSWTGTAATNEKLFF,TGCGCCAGCAGCTGGACCGGGACAGCCGCAACTAATGAAAAACTGTTTTTT
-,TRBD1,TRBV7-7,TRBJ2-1,CASSPGQKADNEQFF,TGTGCCAGCAGCCCGGGACAGAAGGCCGACAATGAGCAGTTCTTC
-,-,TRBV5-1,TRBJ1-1,CASSETPNTEAFF,TGCGCCAGCAGCGAGACACCGAACACTGAAGCTTTCTTT
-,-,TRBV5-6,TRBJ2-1,CASSWGLRPGEQFF,TGTGCCAGCAGCTGGGGACTTCGACCGGGTGAGCAGTTCTTC
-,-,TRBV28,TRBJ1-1,CASREDRGGTEAFF,TGTGCCAGCAGGGAGGATCGGGGCGGAACTGAAGCTTTCTTT
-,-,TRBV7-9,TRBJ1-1,CASSLLGGGAAEAFF,TGTGCCAGCAGCTTACTCGGCGGGGGGGCAGCTGAAGCTTTCTTT
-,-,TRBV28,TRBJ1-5,CASSPPRAANQPQHF,TGTGCCAGCAGTCCACCCCGGGCGGCTAATCAGCCCCAGCATTTT